The 25 T cell receptor beta chains below were found in one sample sequenced in a study of CD8 T cells in ankylosing spondylitis. TCRdb reanalysed the 5' RACE reads using MiXCR and keeps one entry per CDR3 protein. The sample yields some 130,000 distinct CDR3 sequences, roughly 11% seen once. The sample consisted of blood, either unsorted or a sorted T cell fraction (not recorded which). The receptors were gathered from a female donor with ankylosing spondylitis or in good health (not recorded which).

Details on this clonotype: Germline is not matched at one junction end, which may reflect a read error. The chain recombines TRBV12-3 or TRBV12-4 with TRBJ2-6; D gene ambiguous. CDR3 length: 13 amino acids. CDR3 nucleotides: TGTGCCAGCAGCAACTCTGAGGCCAACGTCCTGAGTTTC. This translates into CASSNSEANVLSF.

This clonotype was seen at least ten times. The chain links TRBV29-1 to TRBJ1-1; D ambiguous. V was shortened by 7 bases and J by 3 bases, with 18 bases between the two germline ends. Germline-derived CDR1 and CDR2 are SQVTM and ANQGSEA. The CDR3 consists of 14 residues. CDR3 region: CSATRGWGDTEAFF. Written as DNA, the CDR3 is TGCAGCGCCACCCGGGGTTGGGGTGACACTGAAGCTTTCTTT. Full variable domain (outside the CDR3, taken from reference TRBV29-1 and TRBJ1-1): SAVISQKPSRDICQRGTSLTIQCQVDSQVTMMFWYRQQPGQSLTLIATANQGSEATYESGFVIDKFPISRPNLTFSTLTVSNMSPEDSSIYLCSATRGWGDTEAFFGQGTRLTVV.

The table lists this clonotype with many counts. V and J are TRBV9 and TRBJ1-2, with 8 positions matching TRBD1. Germline values: CDR1 SGDLS, CDR2 YYNGEE. Trimming at V came to 2 bases and at J to 7 bases, leaving 10 bases not matched to a gene. This CDR3 spans 15 amino acids. The CDR3: CASSVFRQGAVGYTF. CDR3 sequence (DNA): TGTGCCAGCAGCGTTTTCCGCCAGGGGGCCGTTGGCTACACCTTC.

The genes are TRBV21-1 and TRBJ1-6; no DNA check was done on the table's D call, TRBD1. TRBV21-1 is annotated as a pseudogene. The CDR3 is made up of 13 amino acids. CDR3 nucleotide sequence: TGTGCCAGCAATACCAGGGGGAACTCACCCCTCCACTTT. Its translation is CASNTRGNSPLHF.

This clonotype was detected ten times or more. The chain combines TRBV7-8 with TRBJ2-2, with TRBD2 matching over 10 bases. Germline CDR1 is SGHVS and CDR2 is FQNEAQ. V shed 7 bases and J 7 bases; nucleotides not matched to a gene: 12. The CDR3 is made up of 16 amino acids. In DNA form, the CDR3 reads TGTGCCAGCACCCCACGTAGGACTAGCGGTTTCGGGGAGCTGTTTTTT. This encodes CASTPRRTSGFGELFF.

Only one count was recorded for this clonotype. Given a much more abundant clone one base away, this may be a read error. The chain uses TRBV19 and TRBJ2-1; D gene unclear. The V gene's germline CDR1 is LNHDA and CDR2 SQIVND (reference sequence). Trimming pared 3 bases from V and 6 bases from J, leaving 9 bases between. CDR3 size: 13 residues. This CDR3 reads CASSMVDLNEQFF. The CDR3, as DNA: TGTGCCAGTAGTATGGTCGATCTCAATGAGCAGTTCTTC.

This clonotype was counted ten times or more. The chain is built from TRBV29-1 and TRBJ2-7, with D perhaps TRBD1 (5 bases). V lost 7 bases and J 3 bases, leaving 10 bases between the germline ends. This CDR3 is built from 11 residues. Germline V gene lookup returns CDR1 SQVTM and CDR2 ANQGSEA. The CDR3 coding sequence is TGCAGCGCCACCAGGGACTACGAGCAGTACTTC. This codes for CSATRDYEQYF.

This clonotype has at least ten counts. The V call is TRBV20-1, the J call TRBJ2-7, with 11 bases lining up with TRBD2. Germline trimming cut 6 bases from V and 3 bases from J; bases unmatched to any gene: 7. This CDR3 is built from 14 residues. CDR1 is DFQATT and CDR2 is SNEGSKA in the germline V gene (reference sequence). CDR3 amino acids: CSAAGTSGLYEQYF. CDR3 coding DNA: TGCAGTGCCGCAGGGACTAGCGGACTCTACGAGCAGTACTTC.

This clonotype was seen more than once but under ten times. The chain employs TRBV20-1 and TRBJ1-6; TRBD1 agrees at 8 bases. With V trimmed by 3 bases and J by 7 bases, 11 bases remained unmatched. The CDR3 spans 16 residues. The germline CDR1 and CDR2 sequences are DFQATT and SNEGSKA (reference sequence). CDR3 bases: TGCAGTGCTAGCCCGCGGCAGGGGGCGTTGAATTCACCCCTCCACTTT. Translated: CSASPRQGALNSPLHF.

In its sample, this clonotype was seen many times. V and J are TRBV4-1 and TRBJ2-1, with D tentatively TRBD1 (6 bases). Germline V gene sequence: CDR1 MGHRA, CDR2 YSYEKL. The CDR3 is 13 amino acids. Trimming pared 5 bases from V and 6 bases from J, leaving 11 bases between. CDR3 nucleotide sequence: TGCGCCAGCAGCTCCTCCAGGGGCAATGAGCAGTTCTTC. Residues: CASSSSRGNEQFF.

The table lists this clonotype with many counts. This chain joins TRBV28 and TRBJ1-4, with a tentative D call TRBD1 (6 bases). V was cut by 2 bases and J by 7 bases, with 14 bases left in between. The CDR3 is made up of 15 amino acids. The germline V gene encodes CDR1 MDHEN and CDR2 SYDVKM. CDR3 in amino acids: CASSLRPGAGEKLFF. The CDR3 region has the DNA TGTGCCAGCAGTTTAAGGCCGGGGGCTGGTGAAAAACTGTTTTTT. Full variable domain (remainder filled in from reference TRBV28 and TRBJ1-4): DVKVTQSSRYLVKRTGEKVFLECVQDMDHENMFWYRQDPGLGLRLIYFSYDVKMKEKGDIPEGYSVSREKKERFSLILESASTNQTSMYLCASSLRPGAGEKLFFGSGTQLSVL.

There are many counts of this clonotype. V is TRBV20-1 and J is TRBJ2-3, with D perhaps assigned TRBD1 or TRBD2 (5 bases each). V was trimmed by 3 bases and J by 2 bases, leaving 9 bases between them. This CDR3 region has 13 residues. From germline, CDR1 is DFQATT and CDR2 SNEGSKA (reference sequence). The CDR3 loop reads CSASRDPTDTQYF. CDR3 in DNA: TGCAGTGCTAGTAGGGACCCCACAGATACGCAGTATTTT.

This clonotype was seen ten or more times. This chain joins TRBV28 and TRBJ2-7; D unresolved. Germline V gene sequence: CDR1 MDHEN, CDR2 SYDVKM. This CDR3 region has 16 residues. Trimming stripped 3 bases from V and 4 bases from J, with 19 bases between. DNA of the CDR3: TGTGCCAGCAGTTTTCACGGATCCGAACGTCTTTACGAGCAGTACTTC. Translating it yields CASSFHGSERLYEQYF.

This clonotype was recorded many times. The J gene is TRBJ1-2, the V gene TRBV5-1, with a weak D call TRBD1 (5 bases). There are 16 residues in the CDR3. The V gene's germline CDR1 is SGHRS and CDR2 YFSETQ. The ends were cut back, 4 bases at V and 0 bases at J, with 16 bases in the middle. CDR3 in amino acids: CASSRDPEGANYGYTF. For the CDR3, the DNA is TGCGCCAGCAGCCGGGACCCAGAAGGAGCTAACTATGGCTACACCTTC.

The chain combines TRBV12-3 or TRBV12-4 with TRBJ2-1; 8 bases map to TRBD2. Unmatched junction bases numbered 7, after V lost 9 bases and J lost 3 bases. CDR3 size: 14 residues. The CDR3 region is CASRLTSGYNEQFF. The CDR3 DNA follows: TGTGCCAGTCGCTTAACTAGCGGCTACAATGAGCAGTTCTTC.

This clonotype was seen only a few times. J is TRBJ2-1 and V is TRBV5-1; TRBD2 is a possible D gene (5 bases). Germline CDR1 and CDR2: SGHRS and YFSETQ. V lost 0 bases to trimming and J lost 5 bases, with 12 bases between them. The CDR3 is 15 amino acids. CDR3 in amino acids: CASSLGPSGNNEQFF. The CDR3 DNA reads as TGCGCCAGCAGCTTGGGGCCCTCGGGGAACAATGAGCAGTTCTTC. The full variable domain, completed using reference TRBV5-1 and TRBJ2-1, is KAGVTQTPRYLIKTRGQQVTLSCSPISGHRSVSWYQQTPGQGLQFLFEYFSETQRNKGNFPGRFSGRQFSNSRSEMNVSTLELGDSALYLCASSLGPSGNNEQFFGPGTRLTVL.

Only a few counts were recorded for this clonotype. V gene TRBV7-8 combines with J gene TRBJ2-3, with 13 bases identical to TRBD2. The CDR3 totals 15 residues. CDR1 SGHVS and CDR2 FQNEAQ come from the germline V gene. J was trimmed by 7 bases and V by 5 bases; bases with no gene match: 6. The CDR3 DNA reads TGTGCCAGCAGCACTAGCGGGGGGGAAACCCATACGCAGTATTTT. Translating it yields CASSTSGGETHTQYF.

This clonotype was seen at least ten times. The chain has TRBV20-1 and TRBJ2-2, with 10 bases aligning to TRBD1. V lost 6 bases and J lost 4; bases outside the gene matches: 8. The CDR3 has 15 amino acids. Germline CDR1 is DFQATT and CDR2 is SNEGSKA (reference sequence). This CDR3 is CSAPRQGAGTGELFF. The CDR3 nucleotides read TGCAGTGCCCCCAGACAGGGGGCAGGCACCGGGGAGCTGTTTTTT.

There are a few counts of this clonotype. The chain has TRBV2 and TRBJ1-2; D not resolved. Per germline, CDR1 SNHLY and CDR2 FYNNEI. This CDR3 has 14 residues. V was pared by 2 bases and J by 5 bases, with 12 bases between. The CDR3 spells CASSETAGEYGYTF. CDR3 DNA sequence: TGTGCCAGCAGTGAAACTGCAGGAGAGTATGGCTACACCTTC.

This clonotype was found many times. The rearrangement joins TRBV3-1 to TRBJ1-2; 9 nucleotides line up with TRBD1. J gave up 4 bases and V 4 bases, and 4 bases lay outside the gene matches. The germline gives CDR1 LGHDT, CDR2 YNNKEL (reference sequence). This CDR3 is 14 amino acids long. CDR3 nucleotides: TGTGCCAGCAGCCCCGGGACAGGGAGCTATGGCTACACCTTC. Translated, it gives CASSPGTGSYGYTF.

The CDR3 loop is CASSNPGPSGDNEQFF. The CDR3 bases are TGTGCCAGCAGCAACCCCGGTCCTAGCGGGGACAATGAGCAGTTCTTC. V is TRBV5-6 and J is TRBJ2-1; 9 bases are shared with TRBD2. CDR1 SGHDT and CDR2 YYEEEE come from the germline V gene. Germline trimming cut 4 bases from V and 5 bases from J; bases unmatched to any gene: 10. The CDR3 is 16 residues long.

At least ten counts were recorded for this clonotype. The CDR3 DNA is TGCGCCAGCAGCCAAGATGCCCGGAGGGGTAACACTGAAGCTTTCTTT. This encodes CASSQDARRGNTEAFF. The chain carries TRBV4-1 and TRBJ1-1, with D possibly TRBD1 on 5 matching bases. The V gene lost 0 bases and the J gene lost 2 bases, with 13 bases spanning the gap. The CDR3 loop spans 16 amino acids. The germline V gene has CDR1 MGHRA and CDR2 YSYEKL.

A note on this clonotype: This may come from a read error, since a much larger clone is one base off. The chain joins TRBV6-2 or TRBV6-3 to TRBJ1-1; no clear D. Trimming took 7 bases from V and 0 from J, leaving 18 bases between them. The CDR3 sequence is 16 residues long. In germline, CDR1 is MNHEY, CDR2 SVGEGT. CDR3 sequence: CASTPWEDLMNTEAFF. The CDR3 DNA reads as TGTGCCAGCACCCCTTGGGAGGACCTCATGAACACTGAAGCTTTCTTT.

As regards this clonotype: A much larger clone is a single base away; this may be a read error. This chain joins TRBV9 and TRBJ2-5; D remains unclear. Germline V CDR1 and CDR2: SGDLS, YYNGEE. This CDR3 comprises 12 residues. CDR3 in DNA: TGTTCCAGCAGCCCCACTGGCGGTGTACCGTACTTC. It specifies CSSSPTGGVPYF.

This clonotype was detected many times. The genes are TRBV7-6 and TRBJ2-2; D unresolved. Looked up from germline, CDR1 is SGHVS and CDR2 is FNYEAQ. Between the trimmed V and J ends, which lost 2 bases and 5 bases, there was a span of 9 bases. This CDR3 has 14 amino acids. Written as DNA, the CDR3 is TGTGCCAGCAGCTTAACGGGTTTTACCGGGGAGCTGTTTTTT. This sequence encodes CASSLTGFTGELFF. Filled out from reference TRBV7-6 and TRBJ2-2, the complete variable domain reads GAGVSQSPRYKVTKRGQDVALRCDPISGHVSLYWYRQALGQGPEFLTYFNYEAQQDKSGLPNDRFSAERPEGSISTLTIQRTEQRDSAMYRCASSLTGFTGELFFGEGSRLTVL.